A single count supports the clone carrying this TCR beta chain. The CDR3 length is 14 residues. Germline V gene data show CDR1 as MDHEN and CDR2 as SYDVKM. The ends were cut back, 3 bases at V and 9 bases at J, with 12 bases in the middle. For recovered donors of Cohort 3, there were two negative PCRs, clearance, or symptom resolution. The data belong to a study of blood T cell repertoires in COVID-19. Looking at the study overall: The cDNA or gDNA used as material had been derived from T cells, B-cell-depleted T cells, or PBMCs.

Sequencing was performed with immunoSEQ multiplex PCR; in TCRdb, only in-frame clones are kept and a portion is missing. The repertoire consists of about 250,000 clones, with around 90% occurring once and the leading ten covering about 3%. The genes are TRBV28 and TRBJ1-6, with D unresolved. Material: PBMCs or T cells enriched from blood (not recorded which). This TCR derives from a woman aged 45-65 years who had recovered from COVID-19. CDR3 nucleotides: TGTGCCAGCAGTTTGCGGTATGTCTTTTCACCCCTCCACTTT. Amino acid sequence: CASSLRYVFSPLHF. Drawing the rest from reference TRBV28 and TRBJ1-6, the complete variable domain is DVKVTQSSRYLVKRTGEKVFLECVQDMDHENMFWYRQDPGLGLRLIYFSYDVKMKEKGDIPEGYSVSREKKERFSLILESASTNQTSMYLCASSLRYVFSPLHFGNGTRLTVT.